A selection of T cell receptor beta chains follows, all from one sample in a study of T cells after yellow fever vaccination. From the 5' RACE reads, TCRdb called clonotypes with MiXCR, one entry per CDR3 protein. The repertoire holds around 590,000 distinct CDR3 sequences, with roughly 12% as singletons. The sample here was PBMCs, taken on the day of the yellow fever booster vaccination. Receptors originate from a man aged 30 to 39 who received the YFV17D yellow fever vaccine. Each CDR3 is given with its conserved first and last residue. D genes are given only for firm matches. Clone size is stated in some rows and not others, as once, few, many or a class when expanded.

D gene: NA
V gene: TRBV7-2
clone size: NA
J gene: TRBJ2-3
CDR3 DNA: TGTGCCAGCAGCTTAGAAGTAGCGATCGCAGATACGCAGTATTTT
CDR3 protein: CASSLEVAIADTQYF

D gene: TRBD2
V gene: TRBV28
clone size: NA
J gene: TRBJ2-7
CDR3 DNA: TGTGCCAGCAGTGCTAGCGGGGCTTCGAACGAGCAGTACTTC
CDR3 protein: CASSASGASNEQYF

D gene: NA
V gene: TRBV6-2/TRBV6-3
clone size: NA
J gene: TRBJ1-2
CDR3 DNA: TGTGCCAGCAAGGGGAACATCAACTATGGCTACACCTTC
CDR3 protein: CASKGNINYGYTF

D gene: TRBD1
V gene: TRBV6-1
clone size: few
J gene: TRBJ1-2
CDR3 DNA: TGTGCCAGCAAGCCCGGAGACAGGGTCAACTATGGCTACACCTTC
CDR3 protein: CASKPGDRVNYGYTF

D gene: NA
V gene: TRBV10-2
clone size: few
J gene: TRBJ1-1
CDR3 DNA: TGCGCCAGCAGTGTCAGGTACGACACTGAAGCTTTCTTT
CDR3 protein: CASSVRYDTEAFF

D gene: NA
V gene: TRBV7-9
clone size: many
J gene: TRBJ1-4
CDR3 DNA: TGTGCCAGCAGCTTATTTGGGGAGGAGAATGAAAAACTGTTTTTT
CDR3 protein: CASSLFGEENEKLFF

D gene: TRBD2
V gene: TRBV7-7
clone size: few
J gene: TRBJ2-2
CDR3 DNA: TGTGCCAGCAGGCATCGACTAGCGGATCCTCCTAAAACTGTTCTCGGGGAGCTGTTTTTT
CDR3 protein: CASRHRLADPPKTVLGELFF

D gene: TRBD2
V gene: TRBV12-3/TRBV12-4
clone size: NA
J gene: TRBJ2-7
CDR3 DNA: TGTGCCAGCAGTTTTCCGGGAGGAGACGAGCAGTACTTC
CDR3 protein: CASSFPGGDEQYF

D gene: NA
V gene: TRBV9
clone size: few
J gene: TRBJ2-2
CDR3 DNA: TGTGCCAGCAGCGTACAAGACTTTCCCGGGGAGCTGTTTTTT
CDR3 protein: CASSVQDFPGELFF

D gene: TRBD2
V gene: TRBV18
clone size: few
J gene: TRBJ2-3
CDR3 DNA: TGTGCCAGCTCACCCCCCAGCGGGGATAGCACAGATACGCAGTATTTT
CDR3 protein: CASSPPSGDSTDTQYF

D gene: TRBD1
V gene: TRBV27
clone size: NA
J gene: TRBJ1-2
CDR3 DNA: TGTGCCAGCAGTTTAGAGGGGGCAGGAGGCTACACCTTC
CDR3 protein: CASSLEGAGGYTF

D gene: NA
V gene: TRBV7-7
clone size: NA
J gene: TRBJ2-2
CDR3 DNA: TGTGCTAGCAGCTTACACCATAACACCGGGGAGCTGTTTTTT
CDR3 protein: CASSLHHNTGELFF

D gene: TRBD2
V gene: TRBV25-1
clone size: few
J gene: TRBJ2-1
CDR3 DNA: TGTGCCAGCAGTGGCCACCAGGGGACTAGCTCCTACAATGAGCAGTTCTTC
CDR3 protein: CASSGHQGTSSYNEQFF

D gene: NA
V gene: TRBV5-1
clone size: NA
J gene: TRBJ2-3
CDR3 DNA: TGCGCCAGCAGCTCAGACCCCCGGAGCACAGATACGCAGTATTTT
CDR3 protein: CASSSDPRSTDTQYF

D gene: NA
V gene: TRBV5-5
clone size: NA
J gene: TRBJ2-3
CDR3 DNA: TGTGCCAGCAGCTTGGGTTACACCCCGCAAGCTAGCACAGATACGCAGTATTTT
CDR3 protein: CASSLGYTPQASTDTQYF

D gene: TRBD2
V gene: TRBV20-1
clone size: few
J gene: TRBJ2-3
CDR3 DNA: TGCAGTGCTCAGACTAGCGGGAGTTCTGGTACGCAGTATTTT
CDR3 protein: CSAQTSGSSGTQYF

D gene: TRBD2
V gene: TRBV6-2/TRBV6-3
clone size: NA
J gene: TRBJ2-7
CDR3 DNA: TGTGCCAGCAGTTACTCGGTGACTAGCGGAGCCCACTACGAGCAGTACTTC
CDR3 protein: CASSYSVTSGAHYEQYF

D gene: NA
V gene: TRBV3-1
clone size: few
J gene: TRBJ2-1
CDR3 DNA: TGTGCCAGCAGCCAAGAAGTAGACTTAGAGCAGTTCTTC
CDR3 protein: CASSQEVDLEQFF

D gene: TRBD1
V gene: TRBV7-2
clone size: few
J gene: TRBJ2-7
CDR3 DNA: TGTGCCAGCAGCTTGGGTCCGTCGGGGACAGCCTACGAGCAGTACTTC
CDR3 protein: CASSLGPSGTAYEQYF

D gene: TRBD2
V gene: TRBV9
clone size: few
J gene: TRBJ2-5
CDR3 DNA: TGTGCCAGCAGCGTAGGACCAGCGGGAGAAGAGACCCAGTACTTC
CDR3 protein: CASSVGPAGEETQYF

D gene: TRBD1
V gene: TRBV19
clone size: NA
J gene: TRBJ2-5
CDR3 DNA: TGTGCCAGTAGTATTTACTCCGGGACAGGGTTGTACCAAGAGACCCAGTACTTC
CDR3 protein: CASSIYSGTGLYQETQYF

D gene: TRBD2
V gene: TRBV5-1
clone size: few
J gene: TRBJ2-1
CDR3 DNA: TGCGCCAGCAGCTTGGGAATCGTCAGCGGGAGGGAATCGAGCTCCTACAATGAGCAGTTCTTC
CDR3 protein: CASSLGIVSGRESSSYNEQFF

D gene: NA
V gene: TRBV19
clone size: few
J gene: TRBJ2-1
CDR3 DNA: TGTGCCAGTAGTCAACTCCGGGACAATTACAATGAGCAGTTCTTC
CDR3 protein: CASSQLRDNYNEQFF

D gene: NA
V gene: TRBV30
clone size: NA
J gene: TRBJ2-2
CDR3 DNA: TGTGCCTGGAGTGTAACTGGGGGCTCCACCGGGGAGCTGTTTTTT
CDR3 protein: CAWSVTGGSTGELFF

D gene: TRBD2
V gene: TRBV9
clone size: NA
J gene: TRBJ2-2
CDR3 DNA: TGTGCCAGCAGCGTTGGGTATCCGGGAGGGCCCACGAACACCGGGGAGCTGTTTTTT
CDR3 protein: CASSVGYPGGPTNTGELFF

D gene: NA
V gene: TRBV29-1
clone size: few
J gene: TRBJ2-5
CDR3 DNA: TGCAGCGTTGATACAGGGCTGCGGGAGACCCAGTACTTC
CDR3 protein: CSVDTGLRETQYF

D gene: NA
V gene: TRBV30
clone size: NA
J gene: TRBJ1-5
CDR3 DNA: TGTGCCTGGAGTGTACGAGGCGGGCAGCCCCAGCATTTT
CDR3 protein: CAWSVRGGQPQHF

D gene: TRBD2
V gene: TRBV7-8
clone size: few
J gene: TRBJ2-3
CDR3 DNA: TGTGCCAGCAGCTTAGTGGCTAGCGGGTACACAGATACGCAGTATTTT
CDR3 protein: CASSLVASGYTDTQYF

D gene: TRBD2
V gene: TRBV5-1
clone size: NA
J gene: TRBJ2-5
CDR3 DNA: TGCGCCAGCAGCGGGGGACTAGGAGAAGAGACCCAGTACTTC
CDR3 protein: CASSGGLGEETQYF

D gene: NA
V gene: TRBV5-1
clone size: NA
J gene: TRBJ1-1
CDR3 DNA: TGCGCCAGCAGCTTGCGGCTGGACGGGTTGAACACTGAAGCTTTCTTT
CDR3 protein: CASSLRLDGLNTEAFF

D gene: NA
V gene: TRBV10-3
clone size: NA
J gene: TRBJ2-1
CDR3 DNA: TGTGCCACCCAGGGACCCGGATCCTACAATGAGCAGTTCTTC
CDR3 protein: CATQGPGSYNEQFF

D gene: NA
V gene: TRBV28
clone size: many
J gene: TRBJ2-1
CDR3 DNA: TGTGCCAGCAGTAACCAGGGGCCCAGTTCCTACAATGAGCAGTTCTTC
CDR3 protein: CASSNQGPSSYNEQFF

D gene: TRBD1
V gene: TRBV24-1
clone size: NA
J gene: TRBJ2-3
CDR3 DNA: TGTGCCACCAGTGACCCTCGAGACGGGACAGGATACACAGATACGCAGTATTTT
CDR3 protein: CATSDPRDGTGYTDTQYF

D gene: NA
V gene: TRBV20-1
clone size: few
J gene: TRBJ2-6
CDR3 DNA: TGCAGTGCTAGAGTGGGCGGTTCCTCTGGGGCCAACGTCCTGACTTTC
CDR3 protein: CSARVGGSSGANVLTF

D gene: TRBD2
V gene: TRBV19
clone size: NA
J gene: TRBJ2-1
CDR3 DNA: TGTGCCAGTAGTATAGCGCCGGGGAGGGGTAATGAGCAGTTCTTC
CDR3 protein: CASSIAPGRGNEQFF

D gene: TRBD1
V gene: TRBV7-2
clone size: few
J gene: TRBJ1-5
CDR3 DNA: TGTGCCAGCAGCTCGACAGGGACCTATCAGCCCCAGCATTTT
CDR3 protein: CASSSTGTYQPQHF

D gene: NA
V gene: TRBV20-1
clone size: many
J gene: TRBJ2-2
CDR3 DNA: TGCAGTGCTATAGCTAAGGGACCTAACACCGGGGAGCTGTTTTTT
CDR3 protein: CSAIAKGPNTGELFF

D gene: TRBD2
V gene: TRBV5-1
clone size: NA
J gene: TRBJ2-1
CDR3 DNA: TGCGCCAGCAGGGTGACTAGCGGTGTCGGGGATGAGCAGTTCTTC
CDR3 protein: CASRVTSGVGDEQFF

D gene: TRBD1
V gene: TRBV14
clone size: NA
J gene: TRBJ1-2
CDR3 DNA: TGTGCCAGCAGCCTCGGACAGGGGGCAAAGAGCTATGGCTACACCTTC
CDR3 protein: CASSLGQGAKSYGYTF

D gene: TRBD2
V gene: TRBV7-7
clone size: few
J gene: TRBJ2-1
CDR3 DNA: TGTGCTAGCAGTACTTCCGGGGGGTTCAATGAGCAGTTCTTC
CDR3 protein: CASSTSGGFNEQFF

D gene: NA
V gene: TRBV27
clone size: NA
J gene: TRBJ2-1
CDR3 DNA: TGTGCCAGCAGTCCGACTGGGTTCCTCCCCTCTAGCTCCTACAATGAGCAGTTCTTC
CDR3 protein: CASSPTGFLPSSSYNEQFF

D gene: NA
V gene: TRBV5-1
clone size: many
J gene: TRBJ2-1
CDR3 DNA: TGCGCCAGCAGCCGGGAGGGGGCGACGTCCTACAATGAGCAGTTCTTC
CDR3 protein: CASSREGATSYNEQFF

D gene: TRBD2
V gene: TRBV7-2
clone size: NA
J gene: TRBJ2-1
CDR3 DNA: TGTGCCAGCAGCTTACTAGCGGTCTCCTACAATGAGCAGTTCTTC
CDR3 protein: CASSLLAVSYNEQFF

D gene: NA
V gene: TRBV7-2
clone size: NA
J gene: TRBJ2-1
CDR3 DNA: TGTGCCAGCAGGGACTTCTATGAGCAGTTCTTC
CDR3 protein: CASRDFYEQFF

D gene: TRBD1
V gene: TRBV7-2
clone size: few
J gene: TRBJ2-1
CDR3 DNA: TGTGCCAGCAGCGCCTGGGACAGCACCAATGAGCAGTTCTTC
CDR3 protein: CASSAWDSTNEQFF

D gene: NA
V gene: TRBV12-3/TRBV12-4
clone size: few
J gene: TRBJ2-1
CDR3 DNA: TGTGCCAGCCGAAGCGGCCCCTCCTACAATGAGCAGTTCTTC
CDR3 protein: CASRSGPSYNEQFF

D gene: TRBD2
V gene: TRBV9
clone size: few
J gene: TRBJ2-3
CDR3 DNA: TGTGCCAGCAGCGTAGGAGCGGGCGGGGGGGGCACAGATACGCAGTATTTT
CDR3 protein: CASSVGAGGGGTDTQYF

D gene: TRBD1
V gene: TRBV9
clone size: NA
J gene: TRBJ1-3
CDR3 DNA: TGTGCCAGCAGCGGATTTGGACAGGAGTTGAACACCATATATTTT
CDR3 protein: CASSGFGQELNTIYF

D gene: TRBD2
V gene: TRBV7-2
clone size: NA
J gene: TRBJ2-7
CDR3 DNA: TGTGCCAGCAGCCCTAGCGGGAGAGCCTCCTACGAGCAGTACTTC
CDR3 protein: CASSPSGRASYEQYF

D gene: TRBD1
V gene: TRBV15
clone size: few
J gene: TRBJ1-1
CDR3 DNA: TGTGCCACCAGCAAAAACCAGGGGGGCCGCACTGAAGCTTTCTTT
CDR3 protein: CATSKNQGGRTEAFF

D gene: NA
V gene: TRBV5-1
clone size: many
J gene: TRBJ2-2
CDR3 DNA: TGCGCCAGCAGCTTGACAGGGGGGGACAACACCGGGGAGCTGTTTTTT
CDR3 protein: CASSLTGGDNTGELFF

D gene: NA
V gene: TRBV12-3/TRBV12-4
clone size: NA
J gene: TRBJ1-6
CDR3 DNA: TGTGCCAGCAGTTTTCGAGTCTCACCCCTCCACTTT
CDR3 protein: CASSFRVSPLHF

D gene: NA
V gene: TRBV6-4
clone size: NA
J gene: TRBJ2-7
CDR3 DNA: TGTGCCAGCAGTGAAGGGAGGGGGCGATCCTACGAGCAGTACTTC
CDR3 protein: CASSEGRGRSYEQYF

D gene: NA
V gene: TRBV5-4
clone size: NA
J gene: TRBJ2-7
CDR3 DNA: TGTGCCAGCAGCTTGTGGGGCGTCAAGGAGTACTTC
CDR3 protein: CASSLWGVKEYF

D gene: TRBD2
V gene: TRBV7-9
clone size: few
J gene: TRBJ2-5
CDR3 DNA: TGTGCCAGCAGCTTACTAGCGGGAGAACCGGGAGAGACCCAGTACTTC
CDR3 protein: CASSLLAGEPGETQYF

D gene: TRBD2
V gene: TRBV6-5
clone size: few
J gene: TRBJ2-4
CDR3 DNA: TGTGCCAGCAGCCACGGGGGGAGCATTCAGTACTTC
CDR3 protein: CASSHGGSIQYF

D gene: TRBD1
V gene: TRBV20-1
clone size: few
J gene: TRBJ1-2
CDR3 DNA: TGCAGGTCCGGGACAGTGAACGGCTATGGCTACACCTTC
CDR3 protein: CRSGTVNGYGYTF

D gene: NA
V gene: TRBV4-2
clone size: NA
J gene: TRBJ2-3
CDR3 DNA: TGTGCCAGCAGCTACTTGGGGGATACTAGCACAGATACGCAGTATTTT
CDR3 protein: CASSYLGDTSTDTQYF

D gene: NA
V gene: TRBV25-1
clone size: few
J gene: TRBJ2-1
CDR3 DNA: TGTGCCAGCAGTCCCGCCGGCCAGCGGCCGTACAATGAGCAGTTCTTC
CDR3 protein: CASSPAGQRPYNEQFF

D gene: TRBD1
V gene: TRBV20-1
clone size: many
J gene: TRBJ2-1
CDR3 DNA: TGCAGTGCTAGAGACGGGACAGGGACTTACAATGAGCAGTTCTTC
CDR3 protein: CSARDGTGTYNEQFF